Reported below is one T cell receptor (beta chain). The entry originates in a study of blood T cell repertoires in COVID-19. V dropped 2 bases and J dropped 4 bases, with 11 bases sitting between them. The CDR3 has 14 residues. The V gene's germline CDR1 is MNHEY and CDR2 SVGEGT. Generated by immunoSEQ multiplex PCR, the TCRdb table keeps only in-frame clones and is missing some. The table shows about 290,000 clones, with around nine tenths occurring only once. This sequence joins TRBV6-2 or TRBV6-3 and TRBJ1-1, with unresolved D. The clonotype comes from a woman in her twenties or thirties with COVID-19, enrolled during active disease. The sequencing sample was made of peripheral blood. CDR3 sequence: CASSYPLGSTEAFF. The CDR3 DNA is TGTGCCAGCAGTTACCCTTTGGGGAGCACTGAAGCTTTCTTT.